This TCR beta chain emerged from a study of technical replicates of blood from a handful of donors. Profiling relied on immunoSEQ multiplex PCR, and the TCRdb table lists in-frame clones only, not all of them. In the table there are 75,000 to 100,000 clones, roughly 94% of which are singletons. This clone was observed once. V gave up 3 bases and J gave up 3 bases; unmatched junction bases: 10. CDR3 size: 17 residues. CDR1 and CDR2 (germline): ENHRY, SYGVKD. The specimen sequenced was T cells isolated from PBMCs. The chain employs TRBV10-3 and TRBJ2-3; 9 positions agree with TRBD2. This TCR was recovered from a human donor in good health. CDR3 nucleotide sequence: TGTGCCATCAGTGACCCCCGGCGGGAGGGCCTTACAGATACGCAGTATTTT. Translation: CAISDPRREGLTDTQYF.